This TCR beta chain appears in the sequencing data of a study of shared clonotypes between healthy human individuals. The CDR3 consists of 15 residues. The V segment lost 4 bases and the J segment 2 bases; nucleotides outside the gene matches: 3. The V gene's germline CDR1 is SGHRS and CDR2 YFSETQ. Naive-designated CD8 cells lacked CD45RO, were positively enriched for CCR7, and omitted terminally differentiated effector memory CD45RA+ cells. Libraries were prepared by immunoSEQ multiplex PCR; TCRdb keeps only in-frame clonotypes and omits some of them. This sample yields 1.5 million to 2.5 million clones, of which around 96% are seen a single time; roughly 1.2% belongs to the top ten.

The TCR originated in a man between 18 and 35 years old in good health. V is TRBV5-1 and J is TRBJ2-7; TRBD2 aligns across 13 bases. Sequencing was performed on naive CD8+ T cells sorted from blood. The CDR3 DNA reads TGCGCCAGCAGCGAGGGACTAGCGGGGACCTACGAGCAGTACTTC. Translated, it gives CASSEGLAGTYEQYF.